This TCR beta chain was identified in a study of T cell responses to AZD1222 COVID-19 vaccine. On this clone itself: Its antigen is still unknown.

Here immunoSEQ multiplex PCR was the method, and the copy in TCRdb shows in-frame clones only, minus some. Of roughly 180,000 clones listed, over 75% are singletons. The germline V gene encodes CDR1 SNHLY and CDR2 FYNNEI. J was trimmed by 6 bases and V by 7 bases; bases with no gene match: 13. The CDR3 totals 15 residues. Study conclusions and caveats: The donor group comprised mostly white British people and more females; the analysis possibly underestimated clonal diversity.

The V and J genes are TRBV2 and TRBJ2-7; 9 bases are shared with TRBD1. The origin of this receptor is an adult in good health. Specimen: peripheral blood, collected on day 0 of AZD1222 vaccination. CDR3 loop: CASIDEQGAFSEQYF. The CDR3, as DNA: TGTGCCAGCATCGACGAACAGGGGGCTTTTAGCGAGCAGTACTTC.